The rows below give T cell receptor beta chains drawn from one sample of a study of a mutant IDH1 vaccine in newly diagnosed glioma. For these receptors, no antigen is known. Method: immunoSEQ multiplex PCR; TCRdb's copy keeps in-frame clones and lacks some. Here the sample spans 100,000 to 150,000 clones, roughly 75% being singletons. Sequencing was performed on PBMCs, taken from a glioma patient whose treatment included an IDH1 peptide vaccine. The receptors were sampled from a middle-aged man with glioma. Each CDR3 is given with its conserved first and last residue. Each record gives: clone size, J gene, D gene, V gene, CDR3 protein, CDR3 DNA. A D gene is named only where the DNA matches it firmly. Not all rows give a size; the values are once, few, many and, for expanded clones, a class.

clone size: -
J gene: TRBJ2-6
D gene: TRBD1
V gene: TRBV27
CDR3 protein: CASSALATGGFGANVLTF
CDR3 DNA: TGTGCCAGCAGCGCCCTCGCGACAGGGGGCTTTGGGGCCAACGTCCTGACTTTC

clone size: -
J gene: TRBJ1-1
D gene: TRBD1
V gene: TRBV19
CDR3 protein: CASSITLDRANTEAFF
CDR3 DNA: TGTGCCAGTAGTATTACCCTGGACAGGGCAAACACTGAAGCTTTCTTT

clone size: once
J gene: TRBJ2-3
D gene: TRBD1
V gene: TRBV9
CDR3 protein: CASTPELQGATDTQYF
CDR3 DNA: TGTGCCAGCACCCCAGAGCTACAGGGGGCTACGGATACGCAGTATTTT

clone size: few
J gene: TRBJ1-2
D gene: TRBD1
V gene: TRBV18
CDR3 protein: CASSATGDYGYTF
CDR3 DNA: TGTGCCAGCTCAGCAACAGGGGACTATGGCTACACCTTC

clone size: -
J gene: TRBJ2-7
D gene: -
V gene: TRBV5-1
CDR3 protein: CASSLQRSGYEQYF
CDR3 DNA: TGCGCCAGCAGCCTACAACGCAGCGGCTACGAGCAGTACTTC

clone size: -
J gene: TRBJ2-3
D gene: TRBD2
V gene: TRBV19
CDR3 protein: CASSTDRGVRADTQYF
CDR3 DNA: TGTGCCAGTAGTACCGACCGGGGGGTACGTGCAGATACGCAGTATTTT

clone size: -
J gene: TRBJ1-4
D gene: -
V gene: TRBV7-2
CDR3 protein: CASSPAPGAREKLFF
CDR3 DNA: TGTGCCAGCAGCCCCGCCCCCGGGGCTAGGGAAAAACTGTTTTTT

clone size: -
J gene: TRBJ2-2
D gene: -
V gene: TRBV5-5
CDR3 protein: CASSLATGNTGELFF
CDR3 DNA: TGTGCCAGCAGCTTGGCGACAGGCAACACCGGGGAGCTGTTTTTT

clone size: -
J gene: TRBJ2-5
D gene: TRBD2
V gene: TRBV10-3
CDR3 protein: CAISRLAGGETQYF
CDR3 DNA: TGTGCCATCTCAAGACTAGCGGGGGGTGAGACCCAGTACTTC

clone size: -
J gene: TRBJ2-5
D gene: -
V gene: TRBV7-2
CDR3 protein: CASSLSRETQYF
CDR3 DNA: TGTGCCAGCAGCTTATCAAGAGAGACCCAGTACTTC

clone size: -
J gene: TRBJ2-7
D gene: -
V gene: TRBV4-1
CDR3 protein: CASSQAPSYEQYF
CDR3 DNA: TGCGCCAGCAGCCAAGCCCCCTCCTACGAGCAGTACTTC

clone size: once
J gene: TRBJ1-2
D gene: -
V gene: TRBV20-1
CDR3 protein: CSARDNGYTF
CDR3 DNA: TGCAGTGCTAGAGATAATGGCTACACCTTC

clone size: -
J gene: TRBJ2-7
D gene: -
V gene: TRBV6-5
CDR3 protein: CASSYNSRYEQYF
CDR3 DNA: TGTGCCAGCAGTTACAATTCCAGATACGAGCAGTACTTC

clone size: -
J gene: TRBJ2-1
D gene: TRBD2
V gene: TRBV7-2
CDR3 protein: CASSLAGGFDEQFF
CDR3 DNA: TGTGCCAGCAGCCTAGCGGGAGGATTCGATGAGCAGTTCTTC

clone size: -
J gene: TRBJ2-7
D gene: -
V gene: TRBV6-6
CDR3 protein: CASRLHPHEQYF
CDR3 DNA: TGTGCCAGCAGACTACACCCCCACGAGCAGTACTTC

clone size: -
J gene: TRBJ1-3
D gene: -
V gene: TRBV19
CDR3 protein: CASSTRQRGEGNTIYF
CDR3 DNA: TGTGCCAGTAGTACTAGACAGAGGGGCGAAGGAAACACCATATATTTT

clone size: -
J gene: TRBJ2-7
D gene: -
V gene: TRBV10-3
CDR3 protein: CAISEGIYEQYF
CDR3 DNA: TGTGCCATCAGCGAAGGGATTTACGAGCAGTACTTC

clone size: -
J gene: TRBJ2-5
D gene: -
V gene: TRBV18
CDR3 protein: CASSPGPRETQYF
CDR3 DNA: TGTGCCAGCTCACCAGGCCCGCGGGAGACCCAGTACTTC

clone size: -
J gene: TRBJ1-1
D gene: -
V gene: TRBV28
CDR3 protein: CASSGGQMNTEAFF
CDR3 DNA: TGTGCCAGCAGTGGAGGACAGATGAACACTGAAGCTTTCTTT

clone size: -
J gene: TRBJ2-2
D gene: -
V gene: TRBV19
CDR3 protein: CASSTYRGGTGELFF
CDR3 DNA: TGTGCCAGTAGTACCTACAGGGGAGGCACCGGGGAGCTGTTTTTT

clone size: -
J gene: TRBJ2-3
D gene: TRBD2
V gene: TRBV19
CDR3 protein: CASSGGLGIDYTDTQYF
CDR3 DNA: TGTGCCAGTAGTGGGGGACTAGGGATTGATTACACAGATACGCAGTATTTT

clone size: few
J gene: TRBJ2-1
D gene: TRBD2
V gene: TRBV7-9
CDR3 protein: CASSLVGTSGRASYNEQFF
CDR3 DNA: TGTGCCAGCAGCTTAGTCGGGACTAGCGGGAGAGCCTCCTACAATGAGCAGTTCTTC

clone size: -
J gene: TRBJ2-7
D gene: TRBD1
V gene: TRBV6-5
CDR3 protein: CASSSTRGPGEQYF
CDR3 DNA: TGTGCCAGCAGTTCTACAAGGGGGCCTGGCGAGCAGTACTTC

clone size: -
J gene: TRBJ2-5
D gene: -
V gene: TRBV5-4
CDR3 protein: CASSSGTPKGETQYF
CDR3 DNA: TGTGCCAGCAGCTCCGGGACTCCAAAGGGGGAGACCCAGTACTTC

clone size: once
J gene: TRBJ2-3
D gene: TRBD2
V gene: TRBV15
CDR3 protein: CATSREAPLAGYTDTQYF
CDR3 DNA: TGTGCCACCAGCAGAGAAGCGCCACTAGCGGGTTACACAGATACGCAGTATTTT

clone size: -
J gene: TRBJ2-3
D gene: TRBD2
V gene: TRBV10-1
CDR3 protein: CASSENPLAGGATDTQYF
CDR3 DNA: TGCGCCAGCAGTGAGAACCCTTTAGCGGGAGGGGCCACAGATACGCAGTATTTT

clone size: -
J gene: TRBJ1-2
D gene: -
V gene: TRBV7-2
CDR3 protein: CASSLAGTDYGYTF
CDR3 DNA: TGTGCCAGCAGCTTAGCAGGAACAGACTATGGCTACACCTTC

clone size: -
J gene: TRBJ2-1
D gene: TRBD1
V gene: TRBV7-8
CDR3 protein: CASSSPGQGTFREQFF
CDR3 DNA: TGTGCCAGCAGCTCCCCAGGACAGGGGACTTTTCGGGAGCAGTTCTTC

clone size: -
J gene: TRBJ1-2
D gene: -
V gene: TRBV28
CDR3 protein: CASSSGGLIWGYTF
CDR3 DNA: TGTGCCAGCAGTTCCGGCGGTTTGATATGGGGCTACACCTTC

clone size: -
J gene: TRBJ2-4
D gene: -
V gene: TRBV4-3
CDR3 protein: CASSHPGRGRKNIQYF
CDR3 DNA: TGCGCCAGCAGCCACCCAGGGAGGGGGAGAAAAAACATTCAGTACTTC

clone size: -
J gene: TRBJ2-7
D gene: TRBD1
V gene: TRBV10-1
CDR3 protein: CASSRRVGQGAYEQYF
CDR3 DNA: TGCGCCAGCAGTCGGAGGGTGGGACAGGGGGCCTACGAGCAGTACTTC

clone size: -
J gene: TRBJ2-1
D gene: -
V gene: TRBV19
CDR3 protein: CASSAPVAGVHEQFF
CDR3 DNA: TGTGCCAGTAGCGCCCCGGTAGCTGGGGTACATGAGCAGTTCTTC

clone size: -
J gene: TRBJ1-5
D gene: -
V gene: TRBV5-1
CDR3 protein: CASSLIGDSNQPQHF
CDR3 DNA: TGCGCCAGCAGCTTGATAGGGGATAGCAATCAGCCCCAGCATTTT

clone size: -
J gene: TRBJ2-5
D gene: TRBD2
V gene: TRBV30
CDR3 protein: CAWSRPSGTNQETQYF
CDR3 DNA: TGTGCCTGGAGTAGGCCTAGCGGGACTAACCAAGAGACCCAGTACTTC

clone size: -
J gene: TRBJ1-5
D gene: -
V gene: TRBV18
CDR3 protein: CASSPGFNQPQHF
CDR3 DNA: TGTGCCAGCTCACCGGGATTCAATCAGCCCCAGCATTTT

clone size: few
J gene: TRBJ2-5
D gene: -
V gene: TRBV5-4
CDR3 protein: CASSPMTEKETQYF
CDR3 DNA: TGTGCCAGCAGCCCGATGACAGAGAAAGAGACCCAGTACTTC

clone size: -
J gene: TRBJ2-5
D gene: -
V gene: TRBV6-1
CDR3 protein: CASSELRGGKETQYF
CDR3 DNA: TGTGCCAGCAGTGAACTACGGGGCGGAAAAGAGACCCAGTACTTC

clone size: -
J gene: TRBJ2-5
D gene: TRBD2
V gene: TRBV7-7
CDR3 protein: CASSPAGVAGAPGAQYF
CDR3 DNA: TGTGCTAGCAGCCCAGCCGGGGTAGCGGGGGCCCCAGGAGCCCAGTACTTC

clone size: -
J gene: TRBJ1-5
D gene: -
V gene: TRBV5-8
CDR3 protein: CASTGPTGFDNQPQHF
CDR3 DNA: TGTGCCAGCACCGGACCTACAGGGTTTGACAATCAGCCCCAGCATTTT

clone size: -
J gene: TRBJ1-4
D gene: -
V gene: TRBV4-1
CDR3 protein: CASSQEGRGGKLFF
CDR3 DNA: TGCGCCAGCAGCCAAGAGGGGAGGGGCGGAAAACTGTTTTTT

clone size: -
J gene: TRBJ2-5
D gene: -
V gene: TRBV6-6
CDR3 protein: CASGDRGGRQETQYF
CDR3 DNA: TGTGCCAGCGGCGACCGAGGGGGGAGACAAGAGACCCAGTACTTC

clone size: -
J gene: TRBJ2-3
D gene: TRBD1
V gene: TRBV4-3
CDR3 protein: CASSQGGQGVTDTQYF
CDR3 DNA: TGCGCCAGCAGCCAAGGAGGACAGGGTGTAACAGATACGCAGTATTTT

clone size: once
J gene: TRBJ2-1
D gene: TRBD1
V gene: TRBV19
CDR3 protein: CASREARGGAWGNEQFF
CDR3 DNA: TGTGCCAGTAGAGAGGCCCGAGGGGGCGCGTGGGGCAATGAGCAGTTCTTC

clone size: -
J gene: TRBJ1-5
D gene: TRBD1
V gene: TRBV6-6
CDR3 protein: CASRGTGGTQPQHF
CDR3 DNA: TGTGCCAGCAGGGGGACAGGGGGCACTCAGCCCCAGCATTTT

clone size: -
J gene: TRBJ2-3
D gene: -
V gene: TRBV5-8
CDR3 protein: CASIKRSTDTQYF
CDR3 DNA: TGTGCCAGCATTAAACGGAGCACAGATACGCAGTATTTT

clone size: -
J gene: TRBJ2-1
D gene: TRBD1
V gene: TRBV7-6
CDR3 protein: CASSLGQGALGQYNEQFF
CDR3 DNA: TGTGCCAGCAGCTTAGGCCAGGGGGCGTTAGGGCAATACAATGAGCAGTTCTTC

clone size: -
J gene: TRBJ1-1
D gene: -
V gene: TRBV12-5
CDR3 protein: CASGLDGTLEAFF
CDR3 DNA: TGTGCTAGTGGTTTGGACGGGACTCTTGAAGCTTTCTTT

clone size: -
J gene: TRBJ1-1
D gene: -
V gene: TRBV29-1
CDR3 protein: CSAPLGGRLEAFF
CDR3 DNA: TGCAGCGCCCCCCTCGGGGGTCGCCTTGAAGCTTTCTTT

clone size: -
J gene: TRBJ2-2
D gene: -
V gene: TRBV18
CDR3 protein: CASSPANSNTGELFF
CDR3 DNA: TGTGCCAGCTCACCAGCAAATTCCAACACCGGGGAGCTGTTTTTT

clone size: -
J gene: TRBJ1-2
D gene: TRBD1
V gene: TRBV27
CDR3 protein: CASTPRQGYGYTF
CDR3 DNA: TGTGCCAGCACCCCCCGACAGGGCTATGGCTACACCTTC

clone size: -
J gene: TRBJ2-7
D gene: -
V gene: TRBV9
CDR3 protein: CASSVGGSTYEQYF
CDR3 DNA: TGTGCCAGCAGCGTAGGTGGCAGTACCTACGAGCAGTACTTC

clone size: few
J gene: TRBJ1-1
D gene: -
V gene: TRBV7-6
CDR3 protein: CASSPAEASEAFF
CDR3 DNA: TGTGCCAGCAGCCCGGCGGAGGCAAGTGAAGCTTTCTTT

clone size: -
J gene: TRBJ2-1
D gene: TRBD2
V gene: TRBV4-3
CDR3 protein: CASSQWAGGNEQFF
CDR3 DNA: TGCGCCAGCAGCCAGTGGGCGGGGGGCAATGAGCAGTTCTTC

clone size: -
J gene: TRBJ2-5
D gene: TRBD2
V gene: TRBV6-1
CDR3 protein: CASSLGLVQETQYF
CDR3 DNA: TGTGCCAGCAGTTTGGGACTAGTTCAAGAGACCCAGTACTTC

clone size: -
J gene: TRBJ2-7
D gene: -
V gene: TRBV27
CDR3 protein: CASSLAAESSGYEQYF
CDR3 DNA: TGTGCCAGCAGTTTAGCAGCCGAATCCAGTGGGTACGAGCAGTACTTC